The 12 T cell receptor beta chains below come from one sample, sequenced in a study of neoadjuvant nivolumab and ipilimumab in lung cancer. TCRdb's table, derived via immunoSEQ multiplex PCR, lists solely in-frame clones and lacks some. The table includes about 28,000 clones, approximately 83% detected once. The sample consisted of tumor tissue, taken after neoadjuvant nivolumab, alone or with ipilimumab, at or shortly before surgery. The receptors were gathered from an adult with non-small cell lung cancer.

J is TRBJ2-1 and V is TRBV11-1; tentatively, D is TRBD1 or TRBD2 (5 bases each). Germline loops: CDR1 SGHAT, CDR2 FQDESV (reference sequence). Deletions cut 7 bases from V and 8 bases from J, with 21 bases between. The CDR3 has 15 amino acids. The CDR3 nucleotides read TGTGCCAGCAAACCTGGACTGGGGGTAGGCGATGAGCAGTTCTTC. This sequence encodes CASKPGLGVGDEQFF. The full variable domain, with the rest looked up from reference TRBV11-1 and TRBJ2-1, is EAEVAQSPRYKITEKSQAVAFWCDPISGHATLYWYRQILGQGPELLVQFQDESVVDDSQLPKDRFSAERLKGVDSTLKIQPAELGDSAMYLCASKPGLGVGDEQFFGPGTRLTVL.

A single count supports this clone. The V call is TRBV6-1, the J call TRBJ1-1, with D tentatively TRBD1 (6 bases). Trimming took 6 bases from V and 0 from J, leaving 11 bases between them. The CDR3 has 14 residues. CDR1 and CDR2 (germline): MNHNS, SASEGT. The CDR3 is CASRRQVMNTEAFF. The CDR3 region has the DNA TGTGCCAGCAGGAGACAGGTTATGAACACTGAAGCTTTCTTT.

The genes are TRBV6-4 and TRBJ2-3, with 10 bases aligning to TRBD1. Germline V gives CDR1 MRHNA, CDR2 SNTAGT. The V gene end was trimmed by 4 bases and the J gene end by 4 bases; junction bases not matched to a gene: 2. The CDR3 covers 14 residues. CDR3 sequence (DNA): TGTGCCAGCAGTGCAGGACAGGGGGCAGATACGCAGTATTTT. This translates into CASSAGQGADTQYF.

This clone was detected only a few times. V usage is TRBV20-1 and J usage is TRBJ1-1; no clear D. The CDR3 covers 10 residues. CDR1 is DFQATT and CDR2 is SNEGSKA in the germline V gene (reference sequence). V was shortened by 5 bases and J by 7 bases, with 8 bases between the two germline ends. The CDR3 is CSALKIEAFF. CDR3 sequence (DNA): TGCAGTGCTCTGAAGATTGAAGCTTTCTTT.

CDR3 nucleotides: TGTGCCAGCAGCCCCCTTGTTGATACGCAGTATTTT. This translates into CASSPLVDTQYF. V gene TRBV28 combines with J gene TRBJ2-3; D ambiguous. V lost 6 bases and J lost 6, with 10 bases in between. Looked up from germline, CDR1 is MDHEN and CDR2 is SYDVKM. The CDR3 is 12 amino acids.

The CDR3 reads CASSFPSVRGQGAQQFF. As DNA, the CDR3 is TGTGCCAGCAGCTTTCCCAGCGTACGGGGACAGGGGGCTCAGCAGTTCTTC. V and J are TRBV5-4 and TRBJ2-1; 12 bases map to TRBD1. Trimming took 2 bases from V and 11 from J; bases not matched to a gene: 14. Germline CDR1 reads SGHNT; CDR2 reads YYREEE (reference sequence). The CDR3 totals 17 residues.

CDR3 in amino acids: CASSEEPSGRRSTDTQYF. The CDR3 DNA sequence: TGTGCCAGCAGTGAAGAACCAAGCGGGAGAAGGAGCACAGATACGCAGTATTTT. V gene TRBV6-1 combines with J gene TRBJ2-3; 8 bases fit TRBD2. Germline CDR1 and CDR2: MNHNS and SASEGT. V lost 1 base and J lost 0; bases outside the gene matches: 9. This CDR3 has 18 residues.

This clone was counted only a few times. The rearrangement links TRBV19 to TRBJ2-7, with a weak D call TRBD1 (6 bases). V was trimmed by 3 bases and J by 5 bases, leaving 14 bases between them. The CDR3 spans 14 residues. Germline lookup yields CDR1 LNHDA and CDR2 SQIVND (reference sequence). The CDR3 reads CASSITGKGHEQYF. CDR3 DNA sequence: TGTGCCAGTAGTATTACAGGGAAGGGCCACGAGCAGTACTTC. The full variable domain, completed using reference TRBV19 and TRBJ2-7, is DGGITQSPKYLFRKEGQNVTLSCEQNLNHDAMYWYRQDPGQGLRLIYYSQIVNDFQKGDIAEGYSVSREKKESFPLTVTSAQKNPTAFYLCASSITGKGHEQYFGPGTRLTVT.

The chain uses TRBV7-3 and TRBJ2-7; TRBD1 is a possible D gene (6 bases). The V end was cut by 4 bases, the J end by 2 bases, with 12 bases between. The germline gives CDR1 SGHTA, CDR2 FQGTGA. The CDR3 is 14 residues long. The CDR3 coding sequence is TGTGCCAGCAGCTCGGACAGCAAAGCCTACGAGCAGTACTTC. Its protein is CASSSDSKAYEQYF.

CDR3 coding DNA: TGTGCCAGCAGCAAGCGCAGACCCGAGGGCTACACCTTC. Translation: CASSKRRPEGYTF. V gene TRBV9 combines with J gene TRBJ1-2; D is uncertain. V gave up 4 bases and J gave up 8 bases, with 15 bases separating them. CDR1 and CDR2 (germline): SGDLS, YYNGEE. CDR3 length: 13 amino acids.

The V and J genes are TRBV6-6 and TRBJ1-2; no firm D call. Germline V gene lookup returns CDR1 MNHNY and CDR2 SVGAGI (reference sequence). This CDR3 has 13 amino acids. Trimming took off 8 bases at V and 3 bases at J, with 13 bases between the two ends. The CDR3 DNA is TGTGCCAGCCTAAGAAGGTCTGACTATGGCTACACCTTC. Translation: CASLRRSDYGYTF.

In regard to this clone: A read error may produce the germline difference seen at one junction end. This chain links TRBV7-7 with TRBJ2-5; 10 nucleotides align to TRBD2. Germline-derived CDR1 and CDR2 are SSHAT and FNYEAQ (reference sequence). This CDR3 is 16 amino acids long. The CDR3 nucleotides are TGTGCTAGCAGCTTATTCATAGCGGGAGGTATTAAGGCCCAGTACTTC. Protein: CASSLFIAGGIKAQYF.